This TCR beta chain was profiled in a study of blood T cell repertoires in COVID-19. Overall study: Both acute and convalescent COVID-19 samples were obtained from the United States, Italy and Spain. From T cells, B-cell-depleted T cells, or PBMCs came the material, which was cDNA or gDNA.

A Seattle source enrolled patients during active infection and followed them longitudinally. Per the original methods: The assay estimated nucleated cells by amplifying reference gene primers. The repertoire was sequenced with immunoSEQ multiplex PCR; TCRdb's copy has only in-frame clones and lacks some. From that table come the V and J calls and clone size; the DNA was used to work out D and trimming. Found here are approximately 200,000 clones, around 94% of them singletons; the top ten hold 0.6% to 0.8%. The sample consisted of peripheral blood. The receptor's source is a man in his thirties or forties with COVID-19, enrolled during active disease.

CDR3 amino acids: CASSLQGAGDEQFF. CDR3 DNA: TGTGCCAGCAGTCTTCAGGGGGCTGGGGATGAGCAGTTCTTC. The rearrangement joins TRBV6-2 or TRBV6-3 to TRBJ2-1; 8 bases match TRBD1. Per germline, CDR1 MNHEY and CDR2 SVGEGT. With 5 bases clipped from V and 8 bases from J, the junction kept 8 bases outside the gene matches. The CDR3 covers 14 residues.